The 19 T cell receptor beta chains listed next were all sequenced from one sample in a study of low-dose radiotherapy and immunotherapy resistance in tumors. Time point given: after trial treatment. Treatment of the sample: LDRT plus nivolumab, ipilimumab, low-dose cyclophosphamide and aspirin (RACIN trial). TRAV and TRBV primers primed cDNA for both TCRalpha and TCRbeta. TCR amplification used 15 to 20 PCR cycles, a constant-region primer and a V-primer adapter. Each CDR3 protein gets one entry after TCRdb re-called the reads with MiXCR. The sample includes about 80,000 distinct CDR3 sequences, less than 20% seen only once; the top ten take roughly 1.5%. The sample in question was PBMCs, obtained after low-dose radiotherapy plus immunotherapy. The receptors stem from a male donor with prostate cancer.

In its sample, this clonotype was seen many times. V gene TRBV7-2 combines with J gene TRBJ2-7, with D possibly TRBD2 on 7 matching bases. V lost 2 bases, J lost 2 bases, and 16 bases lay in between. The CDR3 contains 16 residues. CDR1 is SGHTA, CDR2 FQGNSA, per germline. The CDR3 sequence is CASSLTGRAGAYEQYF. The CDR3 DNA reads TGTGCCAGCAGCTTAACAGGGCGGGCGGGGGCCTACGAGCAGTACTTC.

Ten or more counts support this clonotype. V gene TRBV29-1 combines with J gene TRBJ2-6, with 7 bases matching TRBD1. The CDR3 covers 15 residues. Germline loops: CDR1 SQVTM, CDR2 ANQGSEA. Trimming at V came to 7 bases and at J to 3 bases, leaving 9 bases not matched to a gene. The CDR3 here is CSAAQGEGGANVLTF. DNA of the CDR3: TGCAGCGCGGCGCAGGGGGAAGGTGGGGCCAACGTCCTGACTTTC.

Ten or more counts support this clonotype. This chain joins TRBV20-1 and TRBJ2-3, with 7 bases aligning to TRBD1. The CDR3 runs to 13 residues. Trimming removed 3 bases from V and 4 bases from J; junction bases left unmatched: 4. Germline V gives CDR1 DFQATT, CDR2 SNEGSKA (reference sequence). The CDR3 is CSASARGPDTQYF. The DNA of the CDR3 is TGCAGTGCTAGTGCTAGGGGGCCAGATACGCAGTATTTT.

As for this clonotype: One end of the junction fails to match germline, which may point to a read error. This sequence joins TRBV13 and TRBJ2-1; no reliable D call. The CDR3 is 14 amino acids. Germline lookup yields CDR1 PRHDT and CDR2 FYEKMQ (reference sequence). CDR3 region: CASSVGWKNNEQFF. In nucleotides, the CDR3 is TGTGCCAGCAGCGTAGGGTGGAAGAATAATGAGCAGTTCTTC.

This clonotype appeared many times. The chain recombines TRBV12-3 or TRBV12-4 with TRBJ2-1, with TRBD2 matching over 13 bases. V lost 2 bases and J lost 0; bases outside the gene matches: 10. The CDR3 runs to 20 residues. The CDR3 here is CASSLRSGLAGLSSYNEQFF. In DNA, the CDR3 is TGTGCCAGCAGTTTAAGGTCGGGACTAGCGGGACTGAGCTCCTACAATGAGCAGTTCTTC.

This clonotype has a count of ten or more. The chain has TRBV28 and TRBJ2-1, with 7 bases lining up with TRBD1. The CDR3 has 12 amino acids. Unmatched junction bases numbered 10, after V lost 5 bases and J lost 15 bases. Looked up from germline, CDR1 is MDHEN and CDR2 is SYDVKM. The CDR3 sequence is CASSLSTGNGFF. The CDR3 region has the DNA TGTGCCAGCAGTCTCTCGACAGGGAACGGGTTCTTC.

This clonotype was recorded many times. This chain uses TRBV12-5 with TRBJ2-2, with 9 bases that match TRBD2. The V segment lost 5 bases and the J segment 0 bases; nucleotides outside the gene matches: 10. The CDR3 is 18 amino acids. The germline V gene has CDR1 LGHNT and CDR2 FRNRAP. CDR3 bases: TGTGCTAGTGGTATCGGAGGGCGGGAGGGCCCGAACACCGGGGAGCTGTTTTTT. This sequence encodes CASGIGGREGPNTGELFF.

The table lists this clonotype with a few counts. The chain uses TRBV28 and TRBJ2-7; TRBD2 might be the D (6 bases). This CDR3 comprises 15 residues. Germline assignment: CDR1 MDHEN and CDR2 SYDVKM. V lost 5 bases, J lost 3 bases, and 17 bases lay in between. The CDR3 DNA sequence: TGTGCCAGCAGTACCCCAGCGGGTTACCGCTACGAGCAGTACTTC. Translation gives CASSTPAGYRYEQYF.

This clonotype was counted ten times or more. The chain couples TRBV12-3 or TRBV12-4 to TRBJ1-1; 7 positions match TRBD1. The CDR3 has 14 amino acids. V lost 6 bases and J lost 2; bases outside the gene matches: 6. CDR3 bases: TGTGCCAGCAGCCGTGGACAGGCTAACACTGAAGCTTTCTTT. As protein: CASSRGQANTEAFF.

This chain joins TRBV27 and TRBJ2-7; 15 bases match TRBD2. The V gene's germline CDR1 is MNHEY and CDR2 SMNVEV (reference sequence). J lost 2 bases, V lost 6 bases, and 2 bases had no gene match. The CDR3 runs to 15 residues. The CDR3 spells CASRGLAGGTYEQYF. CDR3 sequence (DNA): TGTGCCAGCAGGGGACTAGCGGGAGGCACCTACGAGCAGTACTTC.

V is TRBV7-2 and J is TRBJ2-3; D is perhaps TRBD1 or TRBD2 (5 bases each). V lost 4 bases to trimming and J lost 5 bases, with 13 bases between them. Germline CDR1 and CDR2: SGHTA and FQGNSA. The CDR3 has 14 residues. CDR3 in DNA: TGTGCCAGCAGCTCCCGGGACGCCAAAGATACGCAGTATTTT. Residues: CASSSRDAKDTQYF.

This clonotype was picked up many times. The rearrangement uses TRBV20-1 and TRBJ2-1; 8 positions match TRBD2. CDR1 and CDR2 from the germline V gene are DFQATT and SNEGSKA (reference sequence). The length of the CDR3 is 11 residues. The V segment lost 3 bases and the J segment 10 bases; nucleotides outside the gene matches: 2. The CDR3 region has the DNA TGCAGTGCTAGCCGCGGGGGGGAGCAGTTCTTC. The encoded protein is CSASRGGEQFF.

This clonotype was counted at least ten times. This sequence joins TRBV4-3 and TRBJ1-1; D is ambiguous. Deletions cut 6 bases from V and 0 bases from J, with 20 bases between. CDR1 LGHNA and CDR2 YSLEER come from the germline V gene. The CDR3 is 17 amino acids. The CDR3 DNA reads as TGCGCCAGCAGACAGCGGCCGTCGGACGGATTGAACACTGAAGCTTTCTTT. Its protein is CASRQRPSDGLNTEAFF.

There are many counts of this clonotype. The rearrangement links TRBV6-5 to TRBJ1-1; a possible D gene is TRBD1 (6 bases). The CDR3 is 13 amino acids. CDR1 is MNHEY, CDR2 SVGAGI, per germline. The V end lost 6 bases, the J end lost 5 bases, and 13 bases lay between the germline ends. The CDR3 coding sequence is TGTGCCAGCAGGCGACTACAGGGAACTGAAGCTTTCTTT. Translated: CASRRLQGTEAFF.

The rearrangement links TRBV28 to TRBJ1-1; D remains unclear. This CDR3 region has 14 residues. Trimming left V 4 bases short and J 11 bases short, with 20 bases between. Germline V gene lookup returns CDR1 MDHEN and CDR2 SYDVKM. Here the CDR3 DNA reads TGTGCCAGCAGTTCGAATGGGTCACCGCGAAGCGCTTTCTTT. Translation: CASSSNGSPRSAFF.

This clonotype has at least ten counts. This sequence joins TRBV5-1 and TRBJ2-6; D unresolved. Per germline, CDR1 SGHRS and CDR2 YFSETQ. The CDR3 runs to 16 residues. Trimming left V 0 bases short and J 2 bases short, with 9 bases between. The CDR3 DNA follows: TGCGCCAGCAGCTTGGCCGGTTCGGCTGGGGCCAACGTCCTGACTTTC. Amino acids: CASSLAGSAGANVLTF.

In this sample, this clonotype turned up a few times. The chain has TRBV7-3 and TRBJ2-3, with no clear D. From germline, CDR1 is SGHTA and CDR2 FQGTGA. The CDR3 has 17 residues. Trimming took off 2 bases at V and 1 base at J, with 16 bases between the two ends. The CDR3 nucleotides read TGTGCCAGCAGCTTAGTCGAGCGTGTGGCGGGCACAGATACGCAGTATTTT. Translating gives CASSLVERVAGTDTQYF.

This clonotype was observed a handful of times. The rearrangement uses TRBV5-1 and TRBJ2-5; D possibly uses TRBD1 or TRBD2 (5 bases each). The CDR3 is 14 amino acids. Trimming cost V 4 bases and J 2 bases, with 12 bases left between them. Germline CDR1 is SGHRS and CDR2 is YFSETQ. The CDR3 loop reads CASSTGTQQETQYF. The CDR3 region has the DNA TGCGCCAGCAGCACCGGGACCCAACAAGAGACCCAGTACTTC.

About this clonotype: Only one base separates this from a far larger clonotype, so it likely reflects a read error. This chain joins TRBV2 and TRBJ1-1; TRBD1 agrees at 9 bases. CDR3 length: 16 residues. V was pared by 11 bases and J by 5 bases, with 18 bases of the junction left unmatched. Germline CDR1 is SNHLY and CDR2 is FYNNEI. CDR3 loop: CAGMPLEQGAKTEAFF. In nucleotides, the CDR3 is TGTGCCGGCATGCCTCTCGAACAGGGGGCTAAAACTGAAGCTTTCTTT.